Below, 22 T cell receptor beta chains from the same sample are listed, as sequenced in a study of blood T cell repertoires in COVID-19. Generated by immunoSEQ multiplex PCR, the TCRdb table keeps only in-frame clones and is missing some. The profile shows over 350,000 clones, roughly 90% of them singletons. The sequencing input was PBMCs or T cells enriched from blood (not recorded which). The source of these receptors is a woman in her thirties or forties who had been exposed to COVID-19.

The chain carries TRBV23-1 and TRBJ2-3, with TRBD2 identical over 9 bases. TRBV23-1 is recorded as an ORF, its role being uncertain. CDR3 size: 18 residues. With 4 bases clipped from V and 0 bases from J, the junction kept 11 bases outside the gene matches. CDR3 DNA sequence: TGCGCCAGCAGTCGAATGATATATAGCGGGAGAAGCACAGATACGCAGTATTTT. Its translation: CASSRMIYSGRSTDTQYF.

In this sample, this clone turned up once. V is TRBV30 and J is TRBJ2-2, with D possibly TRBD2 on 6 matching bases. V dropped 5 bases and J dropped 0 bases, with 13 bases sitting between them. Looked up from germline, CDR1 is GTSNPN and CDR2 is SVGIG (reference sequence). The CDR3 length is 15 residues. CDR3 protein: CAWSRRDSNTGELFF. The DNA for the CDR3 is TGTGCCTGGTCCCGGCGGGACTCGAACACCGGGGAGCTGTTTTTT.

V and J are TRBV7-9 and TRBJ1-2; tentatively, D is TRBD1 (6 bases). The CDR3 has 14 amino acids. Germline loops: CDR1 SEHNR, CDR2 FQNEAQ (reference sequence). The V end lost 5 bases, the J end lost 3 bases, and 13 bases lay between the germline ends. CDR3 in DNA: TGTGCCAGCAGCCCTTTGGGGGCAGACTATGGCTACACCTTC. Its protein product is CASSPLGADYGYTF.

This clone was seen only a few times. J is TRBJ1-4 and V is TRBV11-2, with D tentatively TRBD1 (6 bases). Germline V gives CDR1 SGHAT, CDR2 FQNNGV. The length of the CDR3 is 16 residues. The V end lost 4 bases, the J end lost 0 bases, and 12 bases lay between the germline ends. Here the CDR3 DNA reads TGTGCCAGCAGCTCCGGACAGTTTGCAACTAATGAAAAACTGTTTTTT. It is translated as CASSSGQFATNEKLFF. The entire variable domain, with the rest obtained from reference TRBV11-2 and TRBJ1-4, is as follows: EAGVAQSPRYKIIEKRQSVAFWCNPISGHATLYWYQQILGQGPKLLIQFQNNGVVDDSQLPKDRFSAERLKGVDSTLKIQPAKLEDSAVYLCASSSGQFATNEKLFFGSGTQLSVL.

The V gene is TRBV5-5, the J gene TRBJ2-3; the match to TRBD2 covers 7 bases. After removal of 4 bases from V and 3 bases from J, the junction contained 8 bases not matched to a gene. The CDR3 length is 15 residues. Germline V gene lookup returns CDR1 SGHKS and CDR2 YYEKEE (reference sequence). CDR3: CASSLRAGETDTQYF. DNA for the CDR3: TGTGCCAGCAGCCTCCGGGCGGGGGAGACAGATACGCAGTATTTT.

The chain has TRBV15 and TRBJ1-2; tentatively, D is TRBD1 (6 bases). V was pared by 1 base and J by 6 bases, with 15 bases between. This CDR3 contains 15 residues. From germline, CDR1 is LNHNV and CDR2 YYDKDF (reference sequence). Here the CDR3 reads CATSRASGTTNGYTF. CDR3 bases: TGTGCCACCAGCAGAGCATCCGGGACAACGAATGGCTACACCTTC.

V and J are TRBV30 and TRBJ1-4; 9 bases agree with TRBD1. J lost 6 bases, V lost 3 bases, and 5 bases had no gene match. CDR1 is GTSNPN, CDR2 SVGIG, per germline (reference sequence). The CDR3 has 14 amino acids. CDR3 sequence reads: CAWSPGTGHEKLFF. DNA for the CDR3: TGTGCCTGGAGCCCCGGGACAGGGCATGAAAAACTGTTTTTT. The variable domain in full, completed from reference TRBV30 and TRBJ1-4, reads SQTIHQWPATLVQPVGSPLSLECTVEGTSNPNLYWYRQAAGRGLQLLFYSVGIGQISSEVPQNLSASRPQDRQFILSSKKLLLSDSGFYLCAWSPGTGHEKLFFGSGTQLSVL.

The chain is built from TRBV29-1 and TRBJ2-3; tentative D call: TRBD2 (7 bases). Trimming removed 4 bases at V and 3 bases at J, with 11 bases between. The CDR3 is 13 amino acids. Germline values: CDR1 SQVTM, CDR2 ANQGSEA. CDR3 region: CSVVRGGTDTQYF. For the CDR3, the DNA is TGCAGCGTTGTTAGGGGGGGAACAGATACGCAGTATTTT.

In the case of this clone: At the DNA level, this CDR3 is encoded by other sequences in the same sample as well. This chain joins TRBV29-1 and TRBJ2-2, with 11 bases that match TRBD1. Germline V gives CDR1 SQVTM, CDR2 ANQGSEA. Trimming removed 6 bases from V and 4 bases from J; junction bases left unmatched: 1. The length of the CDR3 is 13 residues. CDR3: CSVGTGGTGELFF. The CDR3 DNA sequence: TGCAGCGTGGGGACAGGGGGCACCGGGGAGCTGTTTTTT.

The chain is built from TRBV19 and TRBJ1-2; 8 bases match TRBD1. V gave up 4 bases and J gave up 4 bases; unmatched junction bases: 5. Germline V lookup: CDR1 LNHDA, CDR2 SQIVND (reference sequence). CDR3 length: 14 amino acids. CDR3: CASSRGQAAYGYTF. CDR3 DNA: TGTGCCAGTAGTAGGGGACAGGCTGCCTATGGCTACACCTTC.

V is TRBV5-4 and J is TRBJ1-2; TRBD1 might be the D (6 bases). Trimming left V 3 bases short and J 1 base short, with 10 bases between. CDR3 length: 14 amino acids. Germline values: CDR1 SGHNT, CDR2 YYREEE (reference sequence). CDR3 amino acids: CASSWGPDNYGYTF. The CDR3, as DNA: TGTGCCAGCAGCTGGGGGCCCGATAACTATGGCTACACCTTC.

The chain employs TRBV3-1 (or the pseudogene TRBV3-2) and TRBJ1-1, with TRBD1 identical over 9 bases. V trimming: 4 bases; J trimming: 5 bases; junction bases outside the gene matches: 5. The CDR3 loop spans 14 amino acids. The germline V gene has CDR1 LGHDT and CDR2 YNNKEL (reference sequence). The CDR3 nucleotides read TGTGCCAGCAGCCCCTACAGGGGGCGAACTGAAGCTTTCTTT. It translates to CASSPYRGRTEAFF.

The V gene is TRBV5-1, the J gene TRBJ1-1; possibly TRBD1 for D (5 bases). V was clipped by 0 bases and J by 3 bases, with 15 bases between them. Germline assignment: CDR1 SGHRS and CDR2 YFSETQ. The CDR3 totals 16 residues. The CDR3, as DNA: TGCGCCAGCAGCTTGGCCGGCAGGGCGGGAGACACTGAAGCTTTCTTT. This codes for CASSLAGRAGDTEAFF. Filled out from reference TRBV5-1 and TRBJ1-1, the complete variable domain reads KAGVTQTPRYLIKTRGQQVTLSCSPISGHRSVSWYQQTPGQGLQFLFEYFSETQRNKGNFPGRFSGRQFSNSRSEMNVSTLELGDSALYLCASSLAGRAGDTEAFFGQGTRLTVV.

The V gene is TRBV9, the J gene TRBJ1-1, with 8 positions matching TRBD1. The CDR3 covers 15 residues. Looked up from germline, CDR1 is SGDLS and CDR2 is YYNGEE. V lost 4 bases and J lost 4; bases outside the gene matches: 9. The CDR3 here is CASSPLDRVATEAFF. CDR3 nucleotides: TGTGCCAGCAGCCCACTGGACAGGGTGGCCACTGAAGCTTTCTTT.

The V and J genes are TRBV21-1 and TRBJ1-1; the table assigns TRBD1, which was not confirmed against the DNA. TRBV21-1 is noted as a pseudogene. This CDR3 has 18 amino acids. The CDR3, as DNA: TGTGCCAGCAGCAAAGATGGGGTCTGGGGGCAGGCGAACACTGAAGCTTTCTTT. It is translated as CASSKDGVWGQANTEAFF.

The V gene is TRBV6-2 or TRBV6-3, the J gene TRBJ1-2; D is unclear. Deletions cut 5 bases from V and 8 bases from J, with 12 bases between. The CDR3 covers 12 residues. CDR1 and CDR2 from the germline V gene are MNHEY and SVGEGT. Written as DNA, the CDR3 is TGTGCCAGCAGTCCGACTGTCATCGGCTACACCTTC. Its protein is CASSPTVIGYTF.

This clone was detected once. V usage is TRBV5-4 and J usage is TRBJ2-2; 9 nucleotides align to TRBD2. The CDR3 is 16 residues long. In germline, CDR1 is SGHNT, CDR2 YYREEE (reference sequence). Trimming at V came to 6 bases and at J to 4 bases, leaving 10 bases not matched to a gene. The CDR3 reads CASTGGGRAGTGELFF. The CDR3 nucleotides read TGTGCCAGCACCGGAGGCGGGAGGGCGGGCACCGGGGAGCTGTTTTTT.

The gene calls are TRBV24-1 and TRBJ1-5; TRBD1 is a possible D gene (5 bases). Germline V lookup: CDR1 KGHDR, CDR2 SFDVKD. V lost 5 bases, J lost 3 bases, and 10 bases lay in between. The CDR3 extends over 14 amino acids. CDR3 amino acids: CATSADSYNQPQHF. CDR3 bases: TGTGCCACCAGTGCTGACAGCTACAATCAGCCCCAGCATTTT.

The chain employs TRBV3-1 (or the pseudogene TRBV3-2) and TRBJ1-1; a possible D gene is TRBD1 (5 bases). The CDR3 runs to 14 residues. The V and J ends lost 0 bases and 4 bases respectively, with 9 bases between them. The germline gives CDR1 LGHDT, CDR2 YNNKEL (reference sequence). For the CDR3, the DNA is TGTGCCAGCAGCCAAGACTACCAGGGCACTGAAGCTTTCTTT. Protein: CASSQDYQGTEAFF.

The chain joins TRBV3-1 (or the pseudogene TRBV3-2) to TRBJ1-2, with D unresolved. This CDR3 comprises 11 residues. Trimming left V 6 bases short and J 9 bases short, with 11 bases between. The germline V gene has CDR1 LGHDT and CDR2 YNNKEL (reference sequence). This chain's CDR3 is CASRLGRRYTF. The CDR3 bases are TGTGCCAGCAGGCTTGGCCGTCGCTACACCTTC.

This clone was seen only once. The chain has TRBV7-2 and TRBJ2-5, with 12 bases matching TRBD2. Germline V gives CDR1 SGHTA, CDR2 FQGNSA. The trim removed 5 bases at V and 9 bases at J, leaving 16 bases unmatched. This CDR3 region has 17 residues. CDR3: CASSLRLAGEFWPAQYF. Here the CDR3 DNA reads TGTGCCAGCAGCCTCAGACTAGCGGGGGAATTCTGGCCCGCCCAGTACTTC.

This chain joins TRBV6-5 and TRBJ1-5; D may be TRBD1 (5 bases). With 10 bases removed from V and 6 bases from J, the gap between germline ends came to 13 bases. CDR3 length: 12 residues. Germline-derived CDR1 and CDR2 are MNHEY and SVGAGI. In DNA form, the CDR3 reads TGTGCCACCTCTAGGGGTAGTCAGCCCCAGCATTTT. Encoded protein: CATSRGSQPQHF.